This TCR beta chain was found in a study of OX40 agonist ivuxolimab in advanced cancers. Whole-study findings and limits: On average, CD8+ T cells had more expanded clones than CD4+.

The method was immunoSEQ multiplex PCR; TCRdb's version includes in-frame clones alone and lacks a portion of them. The sample contains roughly 60,000 clones, approximately 85% of which appear only once. Turning to this clone: The antigen remains undetermined.

The CDR3 has 16 residues. The source is an adult with an advanced solid tumor such as melanoma, head and neck, liver or kidney cancer. The chain uses TRBV12-1 and TRBJ2-1; the D segment call TRBD2 is taken from the table without a DNA check. TRBV12-1 is designated a pseudogene. The source was CD4+ or CD8+ T cells sorted from blood, collected in a trial of the OX40 agonist ivuxolimab. The CDR3 DNA sequence: TGTGCCAGCAGCTCCTCTAGCGGGAGGGCTAACAATGAGCAGTTCTTC. This translates into CASSSSSGRANNEQFF.